This T cell receptor (beta chain) was captured by sequencing in a study of control samples from healthy donors and cancer patients. The CDR3 runs 19 residues. Germline V gene lookup returns CDR1 MNHEY and CDR2 SMNVEV (reference sequence). V was cut by 0 bases and J by 2 bases, with 20 bases left in between. The repertoire was sequenced with immunoSEQ multiplex PCR; TCRdb's copy has only in-frame clones and lacks some. Of about 44,000 clones listed, 70% to 90% are singletons. Material for sequencing was PBMCs. The rearrangement links TRBV27 to TRBJ1-5; D is unresolved. The origin of this receptor is a woman aged 55 to 70 with lung cancer. The CDR3 DNA sequence: TGTGCCAGCAGTTTATCGGCCCCAAGGAGATATTCGGGCAATCAGCCCCAGCATTTT. It encodes CASSLSAPRRYSGNQPQHF.